These 15 T cell receptor beta chains came from one sample sequenced in a study of cytomegalovirus exposure and HLA in healthy donors. Produced via immunoSEQ multiplex PCR; TCRdb's table is partial and in-frame only. The table shows a few hundred thousand clones, with less than 90% occurring only once. The specimen was PBMCs. The receptors originated from a man younger than 30 in good health and CMV-seropositive.

The chain joins TRBV11-2 to TRBJ2-1, with 13 bases identical to TRBD2. Trimming took 4 bases from V and 8 from J; bases not matched to a gene: 5. Germline lookup yields CDR1 SGHAT and CDR2 FQNNGV. This CDR3 comprises 15 residues. This chain's CDR3 is CASSSGLAGVDEQFF. In DNA, the CDR3 is TGTGCCAGCAGCTCCGGACTAGCGGGAGTCGATGAGCAGTTCTTC.

This clone was observed once. V and J are TRBV5-1 and TRBJ2-5, with TRBD2 identical over 7 bases. Trimming took 5 bases from V and 0 from J; bases not matched to a gene: 10. CDR1 is SGHRS and CDR2 is YFSETQ in the germline V gene. The CDR3 is 16 residues long. The CDR3 DNA sequence: TGCGCCAGCAGGTACCCGAGCGGGAAGTACCAAGAGACCCAGTACTTC. As protein: CASRYPSGKYQETQYF.

The J gene is TRBJ1-2, the V gene TRBV6-5; 12 bases align to TRBD1. This CDR3 contains 15 residues. V gave up 5 bases and J gave up 3 bases; unmatched junction bases: 4. The germline V gene has CDR1 MNHEY and CDR2 SVGAGI. The DNA of the CDR3 is TGTGCCAGCAGTGGGACAGGGGGCGCGTACTATGGCTACACCTTC. This translates into CASSGTGGAYYGYTF.

The chain recombines TRBV4-2 with TRBJ1-5; the D gene is possibly TRBD1 (5 bases). From germline, CDR1 is LGHNA and CDR2 YNFKEQ. This CDR3 spans 17 amino acids. V was cut by 2 bases and J by 2 bases, with 16 bases left in between. In DNA, the CDR3 is TGTGCCAGCAGCCAACTGCAGGGCCGAGGTGGCAATCAGCCCCAGCATTTT. The encoded protein is CASSQLQGRGGNQPQHF.

The chain is built from TRBV4-1 and TRBJ2-4; 7 bases match TRBD2. The trim removed 4 bases at V and 4 bases at J, leaving 10 bases unmatched. The germline gives CDR1 MGHRA, CDR2 YSYEKL. There are 16 residues in the CDR3. The CDR3 loop reads CASSPDWGGRKNIQYF. As DNA, the CDR3 is TGCGCCAGCAGCCCAGACTGGGGGGGTAGGAAAAACATTCAGTACTTC.

This rearrangement joins TRBV6-1 to TRBJ1-5; no clear D. CDR3 length: 13 amino acids. The ends were cut back, 4 bases at V and 4 bases at J, with 8 bases in the middle. Germline V CDR1 and CDR2: MNHNS, SASEGT. CDR3 DNA: TGTGCCAGCAGTGGCGACTGGAATCAGCCCCAGCATTTT. Amino acid sequence: CASSGDWNQPQHF.

The rearrangement joins TRBV20-1 to TRBJ2-7; D call uncertain. The germline V gene encodes CDR1 DFQATT and CDR2 SNEGSKA (reference sequence). V was cut by 5 bases and J by 6 bases, with 8 bases left in between. The CDR3 length is 10 residues. The CDR3 spells CSALRGEQYF. CDR3 DNA sequence: TGCAGTGCTCTACGTGGCGAGCAGTACTTC.

The chain joins TRBV25-1 to TRBJ2-3; 14 bases are shared with TRBD2. With V trimmed by 8 bases and J by 5 bases, 12 bases remained unmatched. Per the germline V gene, CDR1 is MGHDK and CDR2 is SYGVNS. CDR3 length: 17 amino acids. This chain's CDR3 is CASRKTSGRERGDTQYF. CDR3 bases: TGTGCCAGCCGAAAGACTAGCGGGAGGGAAAGGGGAGATACGCAGTATTTT.

This rearrangement joins TRBV29-1 to TRBJ2-3; 7 bases line up with TRBD2. V lost 7 bases, J lost 3 bases, and 13 bases stayed unmatched. Germline CDR1 reads SQVTM; CDR2 reads ANQGSEA. This CDR3 has 15 residues. The CDR3 loop reads CSAGGGGGFTDTQYF. In DNA form, the CDR3 reads TGCAGCGCTGGGGGGGGAGGCGGATTTACAGATACGCAGTATTTT.

The rearrangement links TRBV29-1 to TRBJ1-5; TRBD1 is a possible D gene (5 bases). The V gene's germline CDR1 is SQVTM and CDR2 ANQGSEA. V was clipped by 6 bases and J by 5 bases, with 14 bases between them. The CDR3 extends over 13 amino acids. DNA for the CDR3: TGCAGCGTCGGTGACAGTTGGGATCAGCCCCAGCATTTT. Amino acids: CSVGDSWDQPQHF. The full variable domain, with the rest looked up from reference TRBV29-1 and TRBJ1-5, is SAVISQKPSRDICQRGTSLTIQCQVDSQVTMMFWYRQQPGQSLTLIATANQGSEATYESGFVIDKFPISRPNLTFSTLTVSNMSPEDSSIYLCSVGDSWDQPQHFGDGTRLSIL.

The chain combines TRBV6-5 with TRBJ1-1; D is unclear. Germline values: CDR1 MNHEY, CDR2 SVGAGI. The CDR3 length is 16 residues. Trimming shortened V by 0 bases and J by 0 bases, and 11 bases separated the two germline ends. The CDR3 DNA reads as TGTGCCAGCAGTTACTCAAAACAGTATATGAACACTGAAGCTTTCTTT. Translated: CASSYSKQYMNTEAFF.

This clone was found once. The chain combines TRBV27 with TRBJ2-3; 10 nucleotides align to TRBD2. Per germline, CDR1 MNHEY and CDR2 SMNVEV (reference sequence). CDR3 length: 15 amino acids. After removal of 6 bases from V and 2 bases from J, the junction contained 5 bases not matched to a gene. This chain's CDR3 is CASRHGTSVTDTQYF. In nucleotides, the CDR3 is TGTGCCAGCAGACACGGGACTAGCGTCACAGATACGCAGTATTTT.

CDR3 DNA sequence: TGTGCCAGCAGGTGGCGGGGGGCGGCTGGGGCCAACGTCCTGACTTTC. It is translated as CASRWRGAAGANVLTF. This chain connects TRBV13 to TRBJ2-6; 8 positions agree with TRBD2. The V and J ends lost 6 bases and 2 bases, in that order; junction bases with no gene match: 6. The CDR3 is 16 residues long. Germline V CDR1 and CDR2: PRHDT, FYEKMQ (reference sequence). Drawing the rest from reference TRBV13 and TRBJ2-6, the complete variable domain is AAGVIQSPRHLIKEKRETATLKCYPIPRHDTVYWYQQGPGQDPQFLISFYEKMQSDKGSIPDRFSAQQFSDYHSELNMSSLELGDSALYFCASRWRGAAGANVLTFGAGSRLTVL.

The J gene is TRBJ2-2, the V gene TRBV4-3; tentatively, D is TRBD2 (5 bases). The germline CDR1 and CDR2 sequences are LGHNA and YSLEER. This CDR3 has 14 amino acids. Deletions cut 0 bases from V and 8 bases from J, with 10 bases between. CDR3 nucleotides: TGCGCCAGCAGCCAAGATACGAGGGTAGGGGAGCTGTTTTTT. Protein sequence: CASSQDTRVGELFF.

This clone was observed a single time. The chain links TRBV5-6 to TRBJ1-4; no reliable D call. There are 17 residues in the CDR3. Between the trimmed V and J ends, which lost 4 bases and 5 bases, there was a span of 21 bases. Germline CDR1 and CDR2: SGHDT and YYEEEE. This chain's CDR3 is CASSTGILGNPNEKLFF. CDR3 DNA: TGTGCCAGCAGCACCGGAATATTGGGGAATCCGAATGAAAAACTGTTTTTT.